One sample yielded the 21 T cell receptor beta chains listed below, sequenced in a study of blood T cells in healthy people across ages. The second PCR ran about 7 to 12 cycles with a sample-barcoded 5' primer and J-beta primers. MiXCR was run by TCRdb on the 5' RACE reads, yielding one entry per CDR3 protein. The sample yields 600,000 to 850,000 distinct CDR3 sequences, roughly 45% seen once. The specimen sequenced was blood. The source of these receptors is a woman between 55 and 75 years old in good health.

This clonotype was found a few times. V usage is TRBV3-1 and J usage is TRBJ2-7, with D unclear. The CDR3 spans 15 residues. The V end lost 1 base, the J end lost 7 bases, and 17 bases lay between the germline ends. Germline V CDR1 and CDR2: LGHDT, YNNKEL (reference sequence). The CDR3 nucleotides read TGTGCCAGCAGCCAAGCCCTGGGGAATTACGGGGAGCAGTACTTC. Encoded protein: CASSQALGNYGEQYF.

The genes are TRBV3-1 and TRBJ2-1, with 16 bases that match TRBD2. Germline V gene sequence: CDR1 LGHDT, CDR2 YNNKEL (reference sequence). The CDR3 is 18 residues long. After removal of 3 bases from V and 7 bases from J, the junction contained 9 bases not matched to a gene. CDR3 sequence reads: CASSHRTPGLAGGNEQFF. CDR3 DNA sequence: TGTGCCAGCAGCCATCGAACACCGGGACTAGCGGGAGGGAATGAGCAGTTCTTC.

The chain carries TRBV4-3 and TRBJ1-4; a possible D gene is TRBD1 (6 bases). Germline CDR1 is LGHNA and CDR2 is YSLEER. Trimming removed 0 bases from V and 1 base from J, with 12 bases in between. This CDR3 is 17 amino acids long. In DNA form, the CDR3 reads TGCGCCAGCAGCCAAGACACACACAGGGTAACTAATGAAAAACTGTTTTTT. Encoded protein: CASSQDTHRVTNEKLFF.

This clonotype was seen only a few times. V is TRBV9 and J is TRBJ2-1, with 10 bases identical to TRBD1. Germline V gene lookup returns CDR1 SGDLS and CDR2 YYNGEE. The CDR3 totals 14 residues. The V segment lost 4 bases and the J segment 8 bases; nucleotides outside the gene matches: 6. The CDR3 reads CASSPRTGGHEQFF. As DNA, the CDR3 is TGTGCCAGCAGCCCTCGGACAGGGGGGCATGAGCAGTTCTTC.

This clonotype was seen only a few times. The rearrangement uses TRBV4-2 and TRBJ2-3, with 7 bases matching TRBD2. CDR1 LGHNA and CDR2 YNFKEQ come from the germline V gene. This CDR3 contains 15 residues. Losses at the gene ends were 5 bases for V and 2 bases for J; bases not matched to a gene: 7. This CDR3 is CASSLEGGLTDTQYF. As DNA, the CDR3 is TGTGCCAGCAGCTTAGAGGGAGGGCTCACAGATACGCAGTATTTT.

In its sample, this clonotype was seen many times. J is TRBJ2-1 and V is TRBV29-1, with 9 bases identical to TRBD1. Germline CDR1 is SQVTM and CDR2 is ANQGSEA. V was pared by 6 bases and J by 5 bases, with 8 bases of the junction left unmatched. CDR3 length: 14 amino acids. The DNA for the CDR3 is TGCAGCGTCGCCCCCGGGACAGGGAACAATGAGCAGTTCTTC. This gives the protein CSVAPGTGNNEQFF.

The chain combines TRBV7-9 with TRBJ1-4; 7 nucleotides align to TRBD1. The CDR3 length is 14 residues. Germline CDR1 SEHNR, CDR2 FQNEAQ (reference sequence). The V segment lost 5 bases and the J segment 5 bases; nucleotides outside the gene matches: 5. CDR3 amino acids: CASSATGKNEKLFF. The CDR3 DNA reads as TGTGCCAGCAGCGCGACAGGGAAGAATGAAAAACTGTTTTTT.

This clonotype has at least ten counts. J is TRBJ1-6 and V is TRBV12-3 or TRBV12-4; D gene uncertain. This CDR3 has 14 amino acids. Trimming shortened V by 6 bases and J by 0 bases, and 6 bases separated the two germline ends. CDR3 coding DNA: TGTGCCAGCAGCTCGAGCTCCTATAATTCACCCCTCCACTTT. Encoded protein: CASSSSSYNSPLHF.

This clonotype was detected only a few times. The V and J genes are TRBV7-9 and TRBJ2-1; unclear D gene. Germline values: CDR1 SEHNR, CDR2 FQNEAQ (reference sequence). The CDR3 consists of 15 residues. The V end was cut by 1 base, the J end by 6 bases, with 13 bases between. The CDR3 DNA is TGTGCCAGCAGCTTAGGTGAGATAGCTACCAATGAGCAGTTCTTC. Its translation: CASSLGEIATNEQFF.

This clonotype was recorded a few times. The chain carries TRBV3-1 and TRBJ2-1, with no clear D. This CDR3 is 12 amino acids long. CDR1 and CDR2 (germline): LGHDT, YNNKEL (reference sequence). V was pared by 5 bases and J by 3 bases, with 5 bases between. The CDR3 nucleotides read TGTGCCAGCAGCACCCTCTACAATGAGCAGTTCTTC. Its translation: CASSTLYNEQFF.

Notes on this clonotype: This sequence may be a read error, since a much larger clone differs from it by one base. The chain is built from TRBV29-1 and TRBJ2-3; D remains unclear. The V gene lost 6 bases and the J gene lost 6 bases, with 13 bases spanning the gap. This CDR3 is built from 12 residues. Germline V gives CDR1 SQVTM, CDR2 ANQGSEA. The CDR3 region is CSVYLPRDTQYF. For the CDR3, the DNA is TGCAGCGTCTACCTTCCGAGGGATACGCAGTATTTT.

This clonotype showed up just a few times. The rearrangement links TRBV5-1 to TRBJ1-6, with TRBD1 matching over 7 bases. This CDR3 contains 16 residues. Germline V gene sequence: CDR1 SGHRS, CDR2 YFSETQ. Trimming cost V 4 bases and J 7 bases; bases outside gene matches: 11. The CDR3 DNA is TGCGCCAGCAGCCCGCGAGCGGACAGGAGAAATTCACCCCTCCACTTT. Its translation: CASSPRADRRNSPLHF.

The CDR3: CASSLFGGANTGELFF. CDR3 coding DNA: TGTGCCAGCAGCTTGTTTGGGGGGGCAAACACCGGGGAGCTGTTTTTT. The chain links TRBV5-6 to TRBJ2-2, with a tentative D call TRBD2 (7 bases). With 1 base removed from V and 2 bases from J, the gap between germline ends came to 12 bases. This CDR3 spans 16 amino acids. Germline V gene sequence: CDR1 SGHDT, CDR2 YYEEEE.

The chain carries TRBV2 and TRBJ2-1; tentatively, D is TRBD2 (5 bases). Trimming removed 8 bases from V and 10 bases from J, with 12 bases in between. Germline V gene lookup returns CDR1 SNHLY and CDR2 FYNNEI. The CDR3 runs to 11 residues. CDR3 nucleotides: TGTGCCAGCGGCAGAGAGGGAGAGCAGTTCTTC. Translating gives CASGREGEQFF.

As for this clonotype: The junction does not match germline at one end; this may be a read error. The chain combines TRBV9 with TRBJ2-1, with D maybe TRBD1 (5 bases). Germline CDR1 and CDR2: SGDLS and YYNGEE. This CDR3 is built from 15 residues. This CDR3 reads CASSDDSASYDEQFF. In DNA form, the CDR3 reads TGTGCCAGCAGCGATGACAGTGCCTCCTACGATGAGCAGTTCTTC.

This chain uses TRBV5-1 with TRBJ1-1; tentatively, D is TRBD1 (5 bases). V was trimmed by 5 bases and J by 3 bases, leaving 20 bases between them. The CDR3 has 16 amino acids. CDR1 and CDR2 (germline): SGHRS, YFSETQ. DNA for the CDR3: TGCGCCAGCAGACGGACCCCGGGGGTGGGGGACACTGAAGCTTTCTTT. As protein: CASRRTPGVGDTEAFF.

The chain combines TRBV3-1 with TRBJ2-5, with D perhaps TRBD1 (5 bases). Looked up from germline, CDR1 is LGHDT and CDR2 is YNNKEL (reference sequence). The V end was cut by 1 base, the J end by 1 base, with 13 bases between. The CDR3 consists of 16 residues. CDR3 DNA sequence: TGTGCCAGCAGCCAAGCGTTCAGGGTCAGCCAAGAGACCCAGTACTTC. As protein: CASSQAFRVSQETQYF.

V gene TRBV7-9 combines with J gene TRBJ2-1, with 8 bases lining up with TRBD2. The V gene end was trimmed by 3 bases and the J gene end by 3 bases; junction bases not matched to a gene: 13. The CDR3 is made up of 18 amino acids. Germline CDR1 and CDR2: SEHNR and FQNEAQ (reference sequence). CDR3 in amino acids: CASSLGTGTRKIYNEQFF. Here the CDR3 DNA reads TGTGCCAGCAGCTTGGGGACTGGGACTAGGAAGATCTACAATGAGCAGTTCTTC.

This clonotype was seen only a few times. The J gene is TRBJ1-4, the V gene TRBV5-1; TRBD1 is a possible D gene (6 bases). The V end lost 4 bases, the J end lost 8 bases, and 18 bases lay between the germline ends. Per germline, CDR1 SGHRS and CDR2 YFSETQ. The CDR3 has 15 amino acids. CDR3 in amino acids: CASSPRAGGEEKLFF. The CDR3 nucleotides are TGCGCCAGCAGCCCCCGGGCGGGGGGCGAAGAAAAACTGTTTTTT.

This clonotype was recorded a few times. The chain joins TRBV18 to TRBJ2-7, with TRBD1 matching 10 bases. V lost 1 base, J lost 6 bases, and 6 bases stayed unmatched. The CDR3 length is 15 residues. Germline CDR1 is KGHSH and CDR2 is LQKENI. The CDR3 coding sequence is TGTGCCAGCTCACCACGCCTGGGACAGGGGAGCGAGCAGTACTTC. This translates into CASSPRLGQGSEQYF.

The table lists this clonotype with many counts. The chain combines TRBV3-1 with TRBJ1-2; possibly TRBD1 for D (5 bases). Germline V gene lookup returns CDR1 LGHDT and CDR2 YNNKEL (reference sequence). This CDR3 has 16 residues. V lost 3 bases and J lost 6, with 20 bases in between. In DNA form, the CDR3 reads TGTGCCAGCAGCCACCTCGGGGGAGGGCGCACCAATGGCTACACCTTC. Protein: CASSHLGGGRTNGYTF.